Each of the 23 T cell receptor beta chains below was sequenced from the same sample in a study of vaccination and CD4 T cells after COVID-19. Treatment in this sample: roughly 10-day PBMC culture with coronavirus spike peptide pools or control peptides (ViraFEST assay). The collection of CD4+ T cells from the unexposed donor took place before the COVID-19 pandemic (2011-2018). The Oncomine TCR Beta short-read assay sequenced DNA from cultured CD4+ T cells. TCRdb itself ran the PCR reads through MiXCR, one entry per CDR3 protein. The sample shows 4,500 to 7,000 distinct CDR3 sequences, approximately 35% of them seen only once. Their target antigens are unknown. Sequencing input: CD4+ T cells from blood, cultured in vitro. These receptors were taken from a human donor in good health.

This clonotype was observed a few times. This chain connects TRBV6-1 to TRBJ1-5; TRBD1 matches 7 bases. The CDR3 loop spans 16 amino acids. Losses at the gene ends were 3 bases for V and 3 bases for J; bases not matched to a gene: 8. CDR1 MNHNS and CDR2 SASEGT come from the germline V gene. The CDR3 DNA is TGTGCCAGCAGTGATTCTCATAGGGGGCTCAATCAGCCCCAGCATTTT. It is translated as CASSDSHRGLNQPQHF.

The DNA of the CDR3 is TGTGCCAGCAGCAAAGTAGTCAGTCGTAGCACAGATACGCAGTATTTT. This translates into CASSKVVSRSTDTQYF. The chain recombines TRBV21-1 with TRBJ2-3; the D segment call TRBD2 is taken from the table without a DNA check. TRBV21-1 is labeled a pseudogene. The CDR3 covers 16 residues.

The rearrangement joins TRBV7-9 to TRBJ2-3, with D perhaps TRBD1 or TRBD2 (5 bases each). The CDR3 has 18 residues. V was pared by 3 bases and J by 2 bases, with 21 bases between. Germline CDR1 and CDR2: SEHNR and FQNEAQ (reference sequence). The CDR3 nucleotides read TGTGCCAGCAGCTTCTTCTACCGGGACGGCCCTCACACAGATACGCAGTATTTT. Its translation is CASSFFYRDGPHTDTQYF.

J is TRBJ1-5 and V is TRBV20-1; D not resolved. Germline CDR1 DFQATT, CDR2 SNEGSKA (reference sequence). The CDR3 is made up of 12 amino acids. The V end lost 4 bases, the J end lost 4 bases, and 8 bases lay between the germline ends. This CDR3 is CSANTPNQPQHF. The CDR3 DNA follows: TGCAGTGCTAACACCCCAAATCAGCCCCAGCATTTT.

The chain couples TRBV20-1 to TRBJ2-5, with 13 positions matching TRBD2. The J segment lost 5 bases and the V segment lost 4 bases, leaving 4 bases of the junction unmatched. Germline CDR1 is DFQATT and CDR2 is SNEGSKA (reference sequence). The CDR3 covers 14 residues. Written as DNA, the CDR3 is TGCAGTGCTAAACTAGCGGGGGGGTCCGAGACCCAGTACTTC. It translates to CSAKLAGGSETQYF.

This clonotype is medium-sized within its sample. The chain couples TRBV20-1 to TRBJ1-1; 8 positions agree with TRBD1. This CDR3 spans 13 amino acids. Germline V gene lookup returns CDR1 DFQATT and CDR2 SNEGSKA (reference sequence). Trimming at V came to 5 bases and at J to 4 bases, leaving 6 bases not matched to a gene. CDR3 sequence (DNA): TGCAGTGCTCCACGGGACAGGCTCACTGAAGCTTTCTTT. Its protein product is CSAPRDRLTEAFF.

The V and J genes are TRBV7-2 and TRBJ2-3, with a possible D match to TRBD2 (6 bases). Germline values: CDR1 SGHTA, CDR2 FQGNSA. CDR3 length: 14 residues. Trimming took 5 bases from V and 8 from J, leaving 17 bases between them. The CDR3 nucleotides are TGTGCCAGCAGCCAGCGGGTGGGAGGAGGTACGCAGTATTTT. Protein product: CASSQRVGGGTQYF.

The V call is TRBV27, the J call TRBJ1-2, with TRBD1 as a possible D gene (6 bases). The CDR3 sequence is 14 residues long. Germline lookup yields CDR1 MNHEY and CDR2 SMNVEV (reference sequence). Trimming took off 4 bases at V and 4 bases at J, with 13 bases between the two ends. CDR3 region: CASSYNRDSYGYTF. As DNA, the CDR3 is TGTGCCAGCAGTTATAACAGGGACTCCTATGGCTACACCTTC.

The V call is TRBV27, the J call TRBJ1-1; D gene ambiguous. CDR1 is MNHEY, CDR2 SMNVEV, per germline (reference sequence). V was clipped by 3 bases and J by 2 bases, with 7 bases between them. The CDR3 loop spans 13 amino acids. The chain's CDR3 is CASSFQDNTEAFF. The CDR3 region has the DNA TGTGCCAGCAGTTTCCAGGACAACACTGAAGCTTTCTTT.

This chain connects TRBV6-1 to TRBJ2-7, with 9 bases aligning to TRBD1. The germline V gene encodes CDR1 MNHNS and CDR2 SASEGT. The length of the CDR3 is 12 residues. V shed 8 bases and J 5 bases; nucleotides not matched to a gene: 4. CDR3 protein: CASGNRGHEQYF. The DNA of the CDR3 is TGTGCCAGCGGCAACAGGGGGCACGAGCAGTACTTC.

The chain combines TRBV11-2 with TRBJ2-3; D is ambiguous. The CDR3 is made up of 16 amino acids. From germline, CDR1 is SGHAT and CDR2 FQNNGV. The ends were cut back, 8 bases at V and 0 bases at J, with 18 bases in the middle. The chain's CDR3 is CASRPRAALSTDTQYF. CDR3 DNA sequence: TGTGCCAGCCGTCCCCGGGCAGCCCTTAGCACAGATACGCAGTATTTT.

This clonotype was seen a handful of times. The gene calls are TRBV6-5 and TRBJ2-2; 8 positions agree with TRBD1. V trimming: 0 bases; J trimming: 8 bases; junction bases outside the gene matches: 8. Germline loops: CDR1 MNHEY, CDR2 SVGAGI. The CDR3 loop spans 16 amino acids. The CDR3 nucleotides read TGTGCCAGCAGTTACTCTACCGGTCAGGGGGCAGGGGAGCTGTTTTTT. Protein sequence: CASSYSTGQGAGELFF.

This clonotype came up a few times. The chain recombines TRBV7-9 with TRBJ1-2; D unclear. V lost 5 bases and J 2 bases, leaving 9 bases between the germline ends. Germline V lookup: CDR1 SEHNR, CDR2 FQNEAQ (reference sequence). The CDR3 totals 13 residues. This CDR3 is CASSPIDNYGYTF. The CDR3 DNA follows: TGTGCCAGCAGCCCCATAGACAACTATGGCTACACCTTC.

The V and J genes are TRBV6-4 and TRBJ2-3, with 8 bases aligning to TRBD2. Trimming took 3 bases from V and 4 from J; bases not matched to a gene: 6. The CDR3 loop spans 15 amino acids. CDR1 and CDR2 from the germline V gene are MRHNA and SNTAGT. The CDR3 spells CASSETAGGADTQYF. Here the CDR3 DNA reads TGTGCCAGCAGTGAAACGGCGGGGGGCGCAGATACGCAGTATTTT.

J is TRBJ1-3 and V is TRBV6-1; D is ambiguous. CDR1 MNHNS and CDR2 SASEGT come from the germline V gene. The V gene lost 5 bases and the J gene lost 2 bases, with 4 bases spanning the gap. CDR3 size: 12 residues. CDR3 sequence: CASSPAGNTIYF. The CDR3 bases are TGTGCCAGCAGTCCAGCTGGAAACACCATATATTTT.

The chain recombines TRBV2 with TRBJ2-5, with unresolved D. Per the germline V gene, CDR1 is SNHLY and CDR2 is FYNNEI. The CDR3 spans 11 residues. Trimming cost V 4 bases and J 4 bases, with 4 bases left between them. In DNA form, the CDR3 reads TGTGCCAGCAGTGTAAGAGAGACCCAGTACTTC. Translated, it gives CASSVRETQYF.

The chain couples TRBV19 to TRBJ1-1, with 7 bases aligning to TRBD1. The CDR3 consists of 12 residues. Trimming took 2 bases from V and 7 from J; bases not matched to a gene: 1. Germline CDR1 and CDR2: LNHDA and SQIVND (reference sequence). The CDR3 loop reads CASSIRTGEAFF. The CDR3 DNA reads TGTGCCAGTAGTATAAGGACAGGTGAAGCTTTCTTT.

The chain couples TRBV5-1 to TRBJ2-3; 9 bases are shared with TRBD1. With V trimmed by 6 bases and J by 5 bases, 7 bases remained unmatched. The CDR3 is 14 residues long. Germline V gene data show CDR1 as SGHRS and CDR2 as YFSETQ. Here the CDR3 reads CASTLQGAGDTQYF. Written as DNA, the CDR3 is TGCGCCAGCACCCTACAGGGGGCTGGAGATACGCAGTATTTT.

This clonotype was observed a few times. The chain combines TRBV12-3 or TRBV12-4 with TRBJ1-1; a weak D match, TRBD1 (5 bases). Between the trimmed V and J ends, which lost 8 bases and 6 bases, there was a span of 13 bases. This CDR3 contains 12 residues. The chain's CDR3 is CASGSGTPEAFF. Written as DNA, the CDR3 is TGTGCCAGCGGGTCAGGGACCCCTGAAGCTTTCTTT.

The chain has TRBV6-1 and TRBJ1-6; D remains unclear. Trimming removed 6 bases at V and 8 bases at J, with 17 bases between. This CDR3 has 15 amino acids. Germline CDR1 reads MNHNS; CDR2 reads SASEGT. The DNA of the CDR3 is TGTGCCAGCAGGGCGATGACATTCGCCGATTCACCCCTCCACTTT. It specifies CASRAMTFADSPLHF.

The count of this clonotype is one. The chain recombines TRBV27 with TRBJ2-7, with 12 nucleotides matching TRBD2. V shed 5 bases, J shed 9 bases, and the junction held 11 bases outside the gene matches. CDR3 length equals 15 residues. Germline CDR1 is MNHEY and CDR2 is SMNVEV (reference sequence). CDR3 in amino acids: CASSGASGRDHGQYF. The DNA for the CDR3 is TGTGCCAGCAGTGGTGCTAGCGGGAGGGATCACGGGCAGTACTTC.

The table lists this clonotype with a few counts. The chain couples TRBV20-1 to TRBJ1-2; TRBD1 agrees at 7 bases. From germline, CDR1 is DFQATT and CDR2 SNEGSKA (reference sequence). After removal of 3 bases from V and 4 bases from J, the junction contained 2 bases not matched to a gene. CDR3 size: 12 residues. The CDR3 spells CSARRDSYGYTF. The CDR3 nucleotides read TGCAGTGCTAGGAGGGACAGCTATGGCTACACCTTC.

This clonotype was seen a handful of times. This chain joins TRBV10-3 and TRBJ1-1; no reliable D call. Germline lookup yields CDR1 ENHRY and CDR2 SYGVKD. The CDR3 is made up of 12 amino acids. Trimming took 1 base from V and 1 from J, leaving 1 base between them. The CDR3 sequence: CAISEWNTEAFF. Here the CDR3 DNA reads TGTGCCATCAGTGAGTGGAACACTGAAGCTTTCTTT.